Listed below are T cell receptor beta chains from one sample, sequenced in a study of cytomegalovirus exposure and HLA in healthy donors. Only in-frame clones appear in the TCRdb table, and some are missing; sequencing was by immunoSEQ multiplex PCR. The data hold roughly 60,000 clones, with 85% to 95% observed a single time. Sequenced: PBMCs. The receptors originated from a man between 18 and 35 years old in good health and CMV-seronegative. Each CDR3 is given with its conserved first and last residue. The D gene is left open where the match is weak. Not every row has a clone size; where given, it reads once, few, many or a size class.

>TRBD1|once|TRBJ1-2|TRBV7-2
TGTGCCAGCAGCTACCAGACAGGGAAGTATGGCTACACCTTC
CASSYQTGKYGYTF
>TRBD1|NA|TRBJ2-5|TRBV6-1
TGTGCCAGCAGTGGAGGACAGGGAATGTACCAAGAGACCCAGTACTTC
CASSGGQGMYQETQYF
>TRBD1|NA|TRBJ1-2|TRBV7-9
TGTGCCAGCAGCTTAGACCCAGGGACAGGGCATGGCTACACCTTC
CASSLDPGTGHGYTF
>TRBD1|few|TRBJ2-3|TRBV6-4
TGTGCCAGCAGTGACGGACAGGGGGCAGATACGCAGTATTTT
CASSDGQGADTQYF
>NA|NA|TRBJ2-7|TRBV6-5
TGTGCCAGCAGTTACGGGCAGGGAAGAGAGCAGTACTTC
CASSYGQGREQYF
>TRBD1|NA|TRBJ2-5|TRBV5-1
TGCGCCAGCAGCTGGGGGACAGGTGAAGAGACCCAGTACTTC
CASSWGTGEETQYF
>TRBD1|NA|TRBJ1-2|TRBV19
TGTGCCAGTAGCACGACAGGGGTGGCTAATGGCTACACCTTC
CASSTTGVANGYTF
>NA|NA|TRBJ2-7|TRBV30
TGTGCCTGGAGTTTCCAGGGGGGCGCGAGGGAGCAGTACTTC
CAWSFQGGAREQYF
>NA|NA|TRBJ1-2|TRBV5-4
TGTGCCAGCAGCTTTCCAGGGTCCGCTAACTATGGCTACACCTTC
CASSFPGSANYGYTF
>NA|once|TRBJ1-4|TRBV27
TGTGCCAGCAGTTTATTCATAGATGAAAAACTGTTTTTT
CASSLFIDEKLFF
>TRBD2|NA|TRBJ2-1|TRBV6-5
TGTGCCAGCAGTTTCACTAGCGGGAGGGGTGGCGATGAGCAGTTCTTC
CASSFTSGRGGDEQFF
>NA|NA|TRBJ2-2|TRBV10-1
TGCGCCAGCAGTGTTAACGTCAGGACCGGGGAGCTGTTTTTT
CASSVNVRTGELFF
>NA|NA|TRBJ2-7|TRBV7-6
TGTGCCAGCAGCCCCGGCGGGATCAGCGAGCAGTACTTC
CASSPGGISEQYF
>NA|NA|TRBJ2-7|TRBV19
TGTGCCAGTAGTGCGGCGGAAGCCTACGAGCAGTACTTC
CASSAAEAYEQYF
>TRBD2|NA|TRBJ2-1|TRBV7-3
TGTGCCAGCAGGCATAGCGGGAGCCCCAATGAGCAGTTCTTC
CASRHSGSPNEQFF
>NA|NA|TRBJ2-7|TRBV27
TGTGCCAGCAGTTTTAGAGAAAAGAATGGACATCCGAGTGAGGAGCAGTACTTC
CASSFREKNGHPSEEQYF
>NA|NA|TRBJ1-1|TRBV27
TGTGCCAGCAGCACCTCGACAGGGAACACTGAAGCTTTCTTT
CASSTSTGNTEAFF
>NA|NA|TRBJ2-1|TRBV9
TGTGCCAGCAGCGTAGATGCCGGGAGCTACAATGAGCAGTTCTTC
CASSVDAGSYNEQFF
>TRBD1|NA|TRBJ2-7|TRBV5-1
TGCGCCAGCGCGCGGAACAGGGGTGGATCCATCTACGAGCAGTACTTC
CASARNRGGSIYEQYF
>TRBD1|NA|TRBJ1-1|TRBV19
TGTGCCACCCTGACAGGGGGCCTTTTAAGGACTGAAGCTTTCTTT
CATLTGGLLRTEAFF
>NA|NA|TRBJ2-3|TRBV11-2
TGTGCCAGCAGCTGGGGACTGGGGGATGGAGGCACAGATACGCAGTATTTT
CASSWGLGDGGTDTQYF
>NA|NA|TRBJ2-1|TRBV5-1
TGCGCCAGCAGCTTGGTATGGAGGGGATTACCCTACAATGAGCAGTTCTTC
CASSLVWRGLPYNEQFF